Listed here are 15 T cell receptor beta chains from one sample, sequenced in a study of cytomegalovirus exposure and HLA in healthy donors. Primers included in the PCR were 60 Vbeta and 13 Jbeta primers. Assay: immunoSEQ multiplex PCR; the TCRdb copy retains only in-frame clones and omits some. The profile shows about 140,000 clones, about four fifths of them singletons. Sequencing input: PBMCs. The receptors come from a man between 18 and 29 years old in good health and CMV-seropositive.

This clone was picked up a small number of times. V usage is TRBV11-2 and J usage is TRBJ2-5, with a possible D match to TRBD1 (6 bases). The V and J ends lost 1 base and 6 bases respectively, with 12 bases between them. CDR1 and CDR2 from the germline V gene are SGHAT and FQNNGV. This CDR3 has 14 amino acids. CDR3 sequence (DNA): TGTGCCAGCAGCTTAGGAGGGGGTTACCAGACCCAGTACTTC. It encodes CASSLGGGYQTQYF.

The V gene is TRBV5-1, the J gene TRBJ2-7; possible D gene TRBD2, 5 bases. CDR3 length equals 15 residues. Germline V gives CDR1 SGHRS, CDR2 YFSETQ. Trimming cost V 3 bases and J 6 bases, with 19 bases left between them. The CDR3 region is CASSSGSTLGGEQYF. The CDR3 DNA reads as TGCGCCAGCAGCTCGGGGTCAACACTTGGAGGCGAGCAGTACTTC.

This clone came up once. This chain joins TRBV18 and TRBJ1-4; 7 bases are a match to TRBD1. This CDR3 region has 14 residues. The V gene end was trimmed by 3 bases and the J gene end by 8 bases; junction bases not matched to a gene: 6. Germline V gene sequence: CDR1 KGHSH, CDR2 LQKENI. The DNA for the CDR3 is TGTGCCAGCTCACCCGCCCAGGGGGAGGAAAAACTGTTTTTT. It encodes CASSPAQGEEKLFF.

The rearrangement uses TRBV5-1 and TRBJ2-1; the match to TRBD1 covers 9 bases. The CDR3 extends over 16 amino acids. V lost 1 base, J lost 5 bases, and 7 bases stayed unmatched. Germline V gene data show CDR1 as SGHRS and CDR2 as YFSETQ. The CDR3 coding sequence is TGCGCCAGCAGCTTGAAGACAGGGGGAGCTAACAATGAGCAGTTCTTC. It codes for CASSLKTGGANNEQFF.

The chain has TRBV30 and TRBJ1-1; possibly TRBD1 for D (5 bases). CDR1 GTSNPN and CDR2 SVGIG come from the germline V gene (reference sequence). The CDR3 spans 14 residues. Trimming took off 2 bases at V and 0 bases at J, with 10 bases between the two ends. CDR3 coding DNA: TGTGCCTGGAGTCAGGGCCTGGTGAACACTGAAGCTTTCTTT. Amino acids: CAWSQGLVNTEAFF.

The chain carries TRBV29-1 and TRBJ2-7; a weak D match, TRBD1 (6 bases). This CDR3 is 15 amino acids long. V dropped 7 bases and J dropped 5 bases, with 24 bases sitting between them. Germline CDR1 is SQVTM and CDR2 is ANQGSEA. This chain's CDR3 is CSAWGVTGSSDEQYF. The CDR3 DNA is TGCAGCGCCTGGGGTGTTACAGGGTCTTCGGACGAGCAGTACTTC.

Comments on this clone: Additional DNA sequences in this sample encode the identical CDR3. The V and J genes are TRBV27 and TRBJ2-1, with a possible D match to TRBD1 (5 bases). The CDR3 runs 13 residues. Germline V gene lookup returns CDR1 MNHEY and CDR2 SMNVEV (reference sequence). Between the trimmed V and J ends, which lost 3 bases and 3 bases, there was a span of 6 bases. CDR3 nucleotides: TGTGCCAGCAGTTTGGGGCACTACAATGAGCAGTTCTTC. This codes for CASSLGHYNEQFF.

This rearrangement joins TRBV4-1 to TRBJ2-3; TRBD2 matches 8 bases. CDR1 MGHRA and CDR2 YSYEKL come from the germline V gene. The CDR3 is made up of 16 amino acids. With V trimmed by 1 base and J by 1 base, 4 bases remained unmatched. The CDR3 sequence: CASSQVQAGGTDTQYF. The CDR3 nucleotides read TGCGCCAGCAGCCAAGTGCAAGCGGGAGGCACAGATACGCAGTATTTT.

The V call is TRBV11-1, the J call TRBJ2-5; D is unclear. The CDR3 totals 13 residues. Germline V gene data show CDR1 as SGHAT and CDR2 as FQDESV (reference sequence). Trimming removed 3 bases at V and 1 base at J, with 6 bases between. The CDR3 region is CASSFGGQETQYF. The DNA of the CDR3 is TGTGCCAGCAGCTTCGGTGGCCAAGAGACCCAGTACTTC.

The chain carries TRBV28 and TRBJ1-4; no definite D call. The germline CDR1 and CDR2 sequences are MDHEN and SYDVKM. The germline V and J ends were trimmed by 3 bases and 5 bases, with 7 bases remaining between them. The CDR3 contains 13 residues. The CDR3: CASSLSGNEKLFF. The DNA of the CDR3 is TGTGCCAGCAGTTTGTCCGGGAATGAAAAACTGTTTTTT.

The CDR3 coding sequence is TGTGCCAGCACAGACTTCTCCTACGAGCAGTACTTC. This translates into CASTDFSYEQYF. J is TRBJ2-7 and V is TRBV27; no clear D gene. This CDR3 comprises 12 residues. Trimming took off 7 bases at V and 0 bases at J, with 7 bases between the two ends. Looked up from germline, CDR1 is MNHEY and CDR2 is SMNVEV (reference sequence).

The chain uses TRBV4-2 and TRBJ1-2; possibly TRBD1 for D (6 bases). The CDR3 runs 18 residues. Germline CDR1 is LGHNA and CDR2 is YNFKEQ. V lost 1 base to trimming and J lost 11 bases, with 29 bases between them. The CDR3 sequence is CASSQGVGTTIYREGYTF. The DNA for the CDR3 is TGTGCCAGCAGCCAAGGGGTCGGGACGACAATTTACAGGGAGGGTTACACCTTC.

This rearrangement joins TRBV11-3 to TRBJ1-1; D ambiguous. V lost 4 bases and J 5 bases, leaving 8 bases between the germline ends. CDR1 and CDR2 from the germline V gene are SGHNT and YENEEA. The CDR3 totals 12 residues. The CDR3 DNA sequence: TGTGCCAGCAGCTCCCAGGAAACTGAAGCTTTCTTT. Translating it yields CASSSQETEAFF.

J is TRBJ1-1 and V is TRBV28; D might be TRBD1 (5 bases). This CDR3 has 15 amino acids. CDR1 is MDHEN, CDR2 SYDVKM, per germline. The V end was cut by 6 bases, the J end by 1 base, with 15 bases between. As DNA, the CDR3 is TGTGCCAGCAGAGATTGGGGGGGAGAGAACACTGAAGCTTTCTTT. It translates to CASRDWGGENTEAFF.

The chain joins TRBV19 to TRBJ1-2; no clear D. V was clipped by 9 bases and J by 4 bases, with 15 bases between them. The germline CDR1 and CDR2 sequences are LNHDA and SQIVND (reference sequence). The CDR3 has 13 residues. CDR3 in DNA: TGTGCCAGCAAGTCAACGGTCGTCTATGGCTACACCTTC. Its translation: CASKSTVVYGYTF.